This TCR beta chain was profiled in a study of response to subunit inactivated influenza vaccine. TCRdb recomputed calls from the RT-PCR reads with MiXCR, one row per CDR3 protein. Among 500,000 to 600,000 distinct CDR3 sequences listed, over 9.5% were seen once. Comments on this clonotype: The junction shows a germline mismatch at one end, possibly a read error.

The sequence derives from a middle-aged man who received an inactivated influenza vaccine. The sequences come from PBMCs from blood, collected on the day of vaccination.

DNA for the CDR3: TGTTCCACCAGTAAACACGAACCGAACACTGAAGCTTTCTTT. Translated: CSTSKHEPNTEAFF. The rearrangement links TRBV15 to TRBJ1-1, with D uncertain. Germline values: CDR1 LNHNV, CDR2 YYDKDF (reference sequence). The CDR3 has 14 amino acids.